Listed below are T cell receptor beta chains from one sample, sequenced in a study of blood T cell repertoires in COVID-19. This table comes from immunoSEQ multiplex PCR, and its TCRdb copy is limited to in-frame clones, with some not included. The sample shows roughly 200,000 clones, approximately 85% of them seen only once. Sequencing used peripheral blood. The receptors were gathered from a human donor with active or convalescent COVID-19. The donor label of this sample is uncertain. The CDR3 runs from the conserved cysteine through the conserved F or W. D genes are given only for firm matches. Clone size is stated in some rows and not others, as once, few, many or a class when expanded.

d_gene	v_gene	abundance	j_gene	CDR3aa	CDR3nt
TRBD1	TRBV9	.	TRBJ2-2	CASSAQGALTGELFF	TGTGCCAGCAGCGCACAGGGGGCCTTAACCGGGGAGCTGTTTTTT
.	TRBV11-2	.	TRBJ2-4	CASRRFGKNIQYF	TGTGCCAGCAGACGGTTTGGCAAAAACATTCAGTACTTC
.	TRBV18	.	TRBJ2-7	CASSDLGYEQYF	TGTGCCAGCTCTGACTTGGGCTACGAGCAGTACTTC
TRBD2	TRBV14	.	TRBJ2-3	CASSQDVGRTSTDTQYF	TGTGCCAGCAGCCAAGACGTCGGGAGGACTAGCACAGATACGCAGTATTTT
.	TRBV18	.	TRBJ2-6	CASSPPAAARGANVLTF	TGTGCCAGCTCACCTCCAGCGGCGGCGCGAGGGGCCAACGTCCTGACTTTC
TRBD2	TRBV6-1	.	TRBJ2-5	CASSEKTSVFQETQYF	TGTGCCAGCAGTGAAAAAACTAGCGTTTTCCAAGAGACCCAGTACTTC
TRBD2	TRBV4-2	.	TRBJ2-7	CASSQGGRGDEQYF	TGTGCCAGCAGCCAGGGGGGTCGGGGGGACGAGCAGTACTTC
.	TRBV30	once	TRBJ2-2	CAWRGLPNTGELFF	TGTGCCTGGAGGGGACTCCCGAACACCGGGGAGCTGTTTTTT
TRBD1	TRBV2	.	TRBJ2-2	CASRVDRGRSGELFF	TGTGCCAGCAGAGTAGACAGGGGGCGGAGCGGGGAGCTGTTTTTT
.	TRBV18	.	TRBJ2-1	CASSPGQLNEQFF	TGTGCCAGCTCACCAGGGCAGCTCAATGAGCAGTTCTTC
TRBD2	TRBV6-6	.	TRBJ2-7	CASRSGDYEQYF	TGTGCCAGTCGTAGCGGGGACTACGAGCAGTACTTC
TRBD1	TRBV11-2	.	TRBJ1-4	CASSSTTGLYEKLFF	TGTGCCAGCAGCTCCACGACAGGGTTGTATGAAAAACTGTTTTTT
TRBD2	TRBV4-2	.	TRBJ2-4	CASSQEVSGGVLAKNIQYF	TGTGCCAGCAGCCAAGAAGTGAGCGGGGGGGTCCTAGCCAAAAACATTCAGTACTTC
.	TRBV7-3	.	TRBJ1-1	CASSSRQVLKAFF	TGTGCCAGCAGCTCGCGACAGGTCCTGAAGGCTTTCTTT
.	TRBV11-1	.	TRBJ2-7	CASSYRDSTYEQYF	TGTGCCAGCAGCTACCGGGACTCCACCTACGAGCAGTACTTC
TRBD2	TRBV7-9	.	TRBJ2-1	CASTSSGRGVYNEQFF	TGTGCCAGCACGTCCTCGGGACGGGGGGTTTACAATGAGCAGTTCTTC
TRBD1	TRBV7-2	.	TRBJ1-4	CASSLEGAFREKLFF	TGTGCCAGCAGCTTAGAGGGGGCCTTCCGGGAAAAACTGTTTTTT
TRBD2	TRBV4-3	.	TRBJ2-3	CASSQDRGGGTDTQYF	TGCGCCAGCAGCCAAGATCGGGGGGGAGGCACAGATACGCAGTATTTT
TRBD1	TRBV19	few	TRBJ2-3	CASRTGGGDTQYF	TGTGCCAGCCGGACAGGGGGCGGGGATACGCAGTATTTT
TRBD1	TRBV28	few	TRBJ1-6	CASSWTGGNSPLHF	TGTGCCAGCAGCTGGACAGGGGGTAATTCACCCCTCCACTTT
TRBD2	TRBV28	.	TRBJ2-1	CASRGLADYNEQFF	TGTGCCAGCAGGGGACTAGCGGACTACAATGAGCAGTTCTTC
TRBD1	TRBV6-5	.	TRBJ1-2	CASTFDRANGYTF	TGTGCCAGCACCTTCGACAGGGCGAATGGCTACACCTTC
TRBD1	TRBV6-4	once	TRBJ2-7	CASSDPLSSIQGVNKFSYEQYF	TGTGCCAGCAGTGACCCTCTTAGTTCTATCCAGGGGGTTAACAAATTCTCCTACGAGCAGTACTTC
.	TRBV6-6	.	TRBJ2-4	CASSYSKEGAKNIQYF	TGTGCCAGCAGTTACTCTAAAGAGGGAGCCAAAAACATTCAGTACTTC
TRBD2	TRBV2	.	TRBJ2-7	CASRSGAVINEQYF	TGTGCCAGCCGGAGCGGGGCCGTCATCAACGAGCAGTACTTC
.	TRBV12-3/TRBV12-4	.	TRBJ2-1	CASRSTGNEQFF	TGTGCCAGCAGATCCACCGGTAATGAGCAGTTCTTC
TRBD2	TRBV7-9	.	TRBJ2-1	CASSQGPAGVLAYNEQFF	TGTGCCAGCAGCCAGGGCCCAGCGGGGGTTCTGGCCTACAATGAGCAGTTCTTC
TRBD1	TRBV18	.	TRBJ1-5	CASSPTGGDQPQHF	TGTGCCAGCTCACCGACAGGGGGCGATCAGCCCCAGCATTTT
.	TRBV12-3/TRBV12-4	.	TRBJ2-4	CASSIGNIQYF	TGTGCCAGCTCCATCGGAAACATTCAGTACTTC
.	TRBV25-1	.	TRBJ2-1	CASMGQGSYNEQFF	TGTGCCAGCATGGGGCAGGGATCATACAATGAGCAGTTCTTC
TRBD1	TRBV4-3	.	TRBJ2-7	CASSRGQAYEQYF	TGCGCCAGCAGCCGGGGACAGGCCTACGAGCAGTACTTC
.	TRBV6-1	.	TRBJ2-3	CASSDELATDTQYF	TGTGCCAGCAGTGACGAACTAGCCACAGATACGCAGTATTTT
TRBD1	TRBV19	.	TRBJ1-6	CASSMTGNSPLHF	TGTGCCAGTAGTATGACAGGGAATTCACCCCTCCACTTT
TRBD1	TRBV9	.	TRBJ1-2	CASSPGTGDYGYTF	TGTGCCAGCAGCCCAGGGACAGGTGACTATGGCTACACCTTC
.	TRBV5-6	.	TRBJ1-1	CASSLVGAGSNTEAFF	TGTGCCAGCAGCTTGGTTGGCGCGGGCTCGAACACTGAAGCTTTCTTT
.	TRBV28	.	TRBJ2-3	CASSLRQEGTDTQYF	TGTGCCAGCAGTTTAAGACAGGAGGGCACAGATACGCAGTATTTT
.	TRBV12-3/TRBV12-4	.	TRBJ1-2	CASSSSTRGYTF	TGTGCCAGCAGTTCATCGACTCGTGGCTACACCTTC
.	TRBV13	once	TRBJ2-7	CASSFQGPYEQYF	TGTGCCAGCAGCTTTCAGGGGCCCTACGAGCAGTACTTC
.	TRBV27	.	TRBJ2-4	CASSKGVVDIQYF	TGTGCCAGCAGTAAGGGAGTTGTGGACATTCAGTACTTC
.	TRBV7-2	few	TRBJ2-5	CASSHQGLGETQYF	TGTGCCAGCAGCCACCAGGGTTTAGGAGAGACCCAGTACTTC
.	TRBV11-2	.	TRBJ1-6	CASSSERAVYNSPLHF	TGTGCCAGCAGCTCGGAGAGAGCCGTCTATAATTCACCCCTCCACTTT
TRBD1	TRBV6-5	.	TRBJ1-1	CASSKDRGNTEAFF	TGTGCCAGCAGTAAGGACAGGGGGAACACTGAAGCTTTCTTT
TRBD1	TRBV5-4	.	TRBJ2-1	CASSPRTGSYNEQFF	TGTGCCAGCAGCCCAAGGACAGGATCCTACAATGAGCAGTTCTTC
TRBD2	TRBV7-9	.	TRBJ2-1	CASSPRTSGFNEQFF	TGTGCCAGCAGCCCACGGACTAGCGGGTTCAATGAGCAGTTCTTC
.	TRBV7-9	.	TRBJ2-1	CASSLDGAGAPREQFF	TGTGCCAGCAGCTTAGATGGCGCGGGGGCCCCTCGTGAGCAGTTCTTC
TRBD1	TRBV27	.	TRBJ2-3	CASSLSGTGVSTDTQYF	TGTGCCAGCAGTTTGTCCGGGACAGGGGTCAGCACAGATACGCAGTATTTT